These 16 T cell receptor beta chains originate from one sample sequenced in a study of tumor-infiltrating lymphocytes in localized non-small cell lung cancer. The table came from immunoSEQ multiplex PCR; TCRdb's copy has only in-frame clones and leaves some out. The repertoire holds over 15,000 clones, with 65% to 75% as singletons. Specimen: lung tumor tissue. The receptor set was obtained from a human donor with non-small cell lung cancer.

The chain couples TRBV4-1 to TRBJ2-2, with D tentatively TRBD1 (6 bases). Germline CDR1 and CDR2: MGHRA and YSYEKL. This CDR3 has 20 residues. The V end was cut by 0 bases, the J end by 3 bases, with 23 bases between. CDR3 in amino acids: CASSQDPFSDRRSHTGELFF. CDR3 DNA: TGCGCCAGCAGCCAAGATCCCTTCTCAGACAGGCGTAGTCACACCGGGGAGCTGTTTTTT.

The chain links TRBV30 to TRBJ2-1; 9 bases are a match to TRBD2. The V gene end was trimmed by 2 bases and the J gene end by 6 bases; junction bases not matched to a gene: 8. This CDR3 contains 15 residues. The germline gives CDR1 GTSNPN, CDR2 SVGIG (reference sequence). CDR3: CAWSKWLAGSNEQFF. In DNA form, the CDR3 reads TGTGCCTGGAGTAAGTGGCTAGCGGGAAGCAATGAGCAGTTCTTC.

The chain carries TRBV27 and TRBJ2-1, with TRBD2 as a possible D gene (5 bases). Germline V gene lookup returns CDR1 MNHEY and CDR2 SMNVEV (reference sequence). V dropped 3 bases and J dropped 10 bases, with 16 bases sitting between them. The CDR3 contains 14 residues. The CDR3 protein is CASSFLDRWEEQFF. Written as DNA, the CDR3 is TGTGCCAGCAGTTTTCTAGACCGGTGGGAGGAGCAGTTCTTC.

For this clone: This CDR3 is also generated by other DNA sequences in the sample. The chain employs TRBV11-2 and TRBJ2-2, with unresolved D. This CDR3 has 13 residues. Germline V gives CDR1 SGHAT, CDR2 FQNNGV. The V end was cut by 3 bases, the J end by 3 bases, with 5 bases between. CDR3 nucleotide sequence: TGTGCCAGCAGCTTTACGGACACCGGGGAGCTGTTTTTT. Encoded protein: CASSFTDTGELFF.

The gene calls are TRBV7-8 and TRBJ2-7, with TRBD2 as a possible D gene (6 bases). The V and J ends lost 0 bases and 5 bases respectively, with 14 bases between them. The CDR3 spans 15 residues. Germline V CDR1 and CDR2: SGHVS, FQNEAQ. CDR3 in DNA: TGTGCCAGCAGCTTAGCGATCGCGGGGTTGCACGAGCAGTACTTC. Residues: CASSLAIAGLHEQYF.

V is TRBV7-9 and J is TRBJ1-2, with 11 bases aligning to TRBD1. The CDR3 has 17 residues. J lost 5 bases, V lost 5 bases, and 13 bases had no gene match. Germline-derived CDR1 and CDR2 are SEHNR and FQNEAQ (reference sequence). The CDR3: CASSPGQGALERYGYTF. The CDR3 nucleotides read TGTGCCAGCAGCCCCGGACAGGGGGCGCTGGAACGGTATGGCTACACCTTC.

The CDR3 spells CATSRKVNYEQYF. Written as DNA, the CDR3 is TGTGCCACCTCGAGGAAGGTTAACTACGAGCAGTACTTC. The rearrangement joins TRBV27 to TRBJ2-7; D gene uncertain. CDR1 and CDR2 (germline): MNHEY, SMNVEV (reference sequence). CDR3 length: 13 residues. Trimming pared 10 bases from V and 3 bases from J, leaving 16 bases between.

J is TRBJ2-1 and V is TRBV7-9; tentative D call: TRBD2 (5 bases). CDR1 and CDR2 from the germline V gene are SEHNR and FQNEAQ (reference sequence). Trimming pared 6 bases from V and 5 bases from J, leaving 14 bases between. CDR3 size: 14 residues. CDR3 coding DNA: TGTGCCAGCAGTTTTCGGGGTCGGGACAATGAGCAGTTCTTC. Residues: CASSFRGRDNEQFF.

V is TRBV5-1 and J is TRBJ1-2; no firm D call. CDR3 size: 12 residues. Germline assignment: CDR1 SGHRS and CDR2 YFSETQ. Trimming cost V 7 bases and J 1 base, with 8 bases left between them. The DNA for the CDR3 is TGCGCCAGCCGGGAAGATAACTATGGCTACACCTTC. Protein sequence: CASREDNYGYTF.

CDR3 sequence (DNA): TGTGCCAGTAGCAGCCCCTCAGGGGCGGCCAAAAACATTCAGTACTTC. As protein: CASSSPSGAAKNIQYF. The gene calls are TRBV19 and TRBJ2-4, with D possibly TRBD1 on 6 matching bases. Trimming stripped 6 bases from V and 1 base from J, with 16 bases between. The germline V gene has CDR1 LNHDA and CDR2 SQIVND (reference sequence). CDR3 length equals 16 residues.

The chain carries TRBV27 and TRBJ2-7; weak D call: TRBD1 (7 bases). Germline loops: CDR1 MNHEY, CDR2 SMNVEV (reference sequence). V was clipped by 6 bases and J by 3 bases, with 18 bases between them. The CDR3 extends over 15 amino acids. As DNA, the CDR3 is TGTGCCAGCAGCATAAGACAGGGAGGCATCTACGAGCAGTACTTC. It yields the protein CASSIRQGGIYEQYF.

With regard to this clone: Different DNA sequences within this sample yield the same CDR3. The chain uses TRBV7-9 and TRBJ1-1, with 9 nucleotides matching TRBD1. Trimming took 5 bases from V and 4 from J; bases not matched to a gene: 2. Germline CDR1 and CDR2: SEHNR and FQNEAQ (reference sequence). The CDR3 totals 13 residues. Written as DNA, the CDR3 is TGTGCCAGCAGCCCGACAGGGGGCACTGAAGCTTTCTTT. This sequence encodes CASSPTGGTEAFF.

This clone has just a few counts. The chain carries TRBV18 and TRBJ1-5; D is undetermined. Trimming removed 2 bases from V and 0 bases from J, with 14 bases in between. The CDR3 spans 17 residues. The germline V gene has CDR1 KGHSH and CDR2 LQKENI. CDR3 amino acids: CASSPSAVSYSNQPQHF. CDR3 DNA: TGTGCCAGCTCACCATCCGCAGTCTCCTATAGCAATCAGCCCCAGCATTTT.

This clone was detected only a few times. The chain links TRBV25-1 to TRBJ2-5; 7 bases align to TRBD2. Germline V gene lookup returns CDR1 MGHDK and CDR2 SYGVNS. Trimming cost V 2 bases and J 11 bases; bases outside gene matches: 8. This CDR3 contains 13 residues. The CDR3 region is CASSEGLAGVQYF. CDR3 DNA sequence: TGTGCCAGCAGTGAAGGACTCGCGGGGGTTCAGTACTTC.

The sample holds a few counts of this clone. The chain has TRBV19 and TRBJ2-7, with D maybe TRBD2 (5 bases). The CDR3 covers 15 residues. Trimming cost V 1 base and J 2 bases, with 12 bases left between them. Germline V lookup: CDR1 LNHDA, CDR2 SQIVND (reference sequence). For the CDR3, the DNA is TGTGCCAGTAGTATAGTAAGTAGCGCCGCCTACGAGCAGTACTTC. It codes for CASSIVSSAAYEQYF.

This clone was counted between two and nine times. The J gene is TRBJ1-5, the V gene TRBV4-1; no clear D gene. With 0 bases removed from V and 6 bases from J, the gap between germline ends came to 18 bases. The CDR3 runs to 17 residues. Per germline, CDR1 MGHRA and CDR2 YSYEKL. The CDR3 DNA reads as TGCGCCAGCAGCCAAGATTTCGAGGGTCCCGCAGGTCAGCCCCAGCATTTT. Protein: CASSQDFEGPAGQPQHF.